The source of this TCR beta chain is a study of blood T cell repertoires in COVID-19. Study as a whole: COVID-19 samples, acute and convalescent, were from the United States, Italy and Spain. T cells, B-cell-depleted T cells, or PBMCs supplied cDNA or gDNA.

This CDR3 comprises 17 residues. Germline loops: CDR1 MGHRA, CDR2 YSYEKL. V shed 4 bases and J shed 5 bases, with 21 bases lying between them. Original analysis: Reference gene primer amplification gave nucleated cell count estimates. Data came from immunoSEQ multiplex PCR; TCRdb stores just in-frame clones and leaves some out. V, J and clone size reflect that table, while D and trimming were determined from the DNA. Of 60,000 or so clones listed, approximately 82% are singletons. Sequenced: peripheral blood. The rearrangement joins TRBV4-1 to TRBJ2-1; perhaps TRBD2 as D (6 bases). This receptor was identified in a man in his 60s with acute or convalescent COVID-19. The CDR3 loop is CASSRRGGVGSDNEQFF. DNA of the CDR3: TGCGCCAGCAGCCGCAGAGGCGGGGTCGGGAGTGACAATGAGCAGTTCTTC.